Only one count was recorded for the clone carrying this T cell receptor (beta chain). The antigen remains unidentified. At the time of sampling, donors were nominally healthy, though unrecorded immune exposures were likely. The sample comes from a study of cytomegalovirus exposure and HLA in healthy donors. Study findings and constraints: There was a cluster of highly shared sequence variants that was likely a sequencing artifact. Immune exposure was documented only through CMV serostatus. Donors were assumed by presence/absence analyses to have roughly uniform sequencing depth.

The study ran its PCR with 60 Vbeta and 13 Jbeta primers. Profiling relied on immunoSEQ multiplex PCR, and the TCRdb table lists in-frame clones only, not all of them. This table holds under 40,000 clones, 75% to 90% found once. Sequenced sample: PBMCs. The sequence was obtained from a male donor in good health and CMV-seronegative.

CDR3 in amino acids: CASRELYGYTF. The CDR3 nucleotides are TGTGCCAGCAGAGAGCTCTATGGCTACACCTTC. The V call is TRBV6-1, the J call TRBJ1-2; no firm D call. This CDR3 comprises 11 residues. V shed 6 bases and J shed 4 bases, with 6 bases lying between them. Germline V gives CDR1 MNHNS, CDR2 SASEGT.